This T cell receptor (beta chain) was obtained from a study of tumor-infiltrating lymphocytes in primary liver carcinoma. In the study overall: The patient group consisted of men and women aged 30 to 69 years. In every tissue type, samples returned a similar yield of roughly 3.5 to 8 million productive TCRbeta reads.

They got blood RNA out of unsorted whole blood and also pulled out germline DNA. No treatment had been given to the patients, who were chronically infected with HBV. A constant-region primer served to make TCR beta cDNA from about 500 ng total RNA. Sequencing libraries for TCR beta derived from three nested multiplex PCR rounds that used slightly modified ARM-PCR. PCR rounds one and two used TRBV1-TRBV30 forward primers with a C-beta reverse primer for around 9 cycles each. TCRdb re-called the multiplex PCR reads through MiXCR, storing one row per CDR3 protein. The sample lists approximately 340,000 distinct CDR3 sequences; 65% were seen once. Germline V gives CDR1 SGHRS, CDR2 YFSETQ. CDR3 size: 15 residues. Trimming took 0 bases from V and 3 from J, leaving 7 bases between them.

This clonotype originated in a man in his forties or fifties with primary liver carcinoma and hepatitis B virus infection. Material for sequencing was peripheral blood. The chain recombines TRBV5-1 with TRBJ2-6; weak D call: TRBD2 (5 bases). This CDR3 is CASSLDGIGANVLTF. The CDR3 bases are TGCGCCAGCAGCTTGGACGGGATTGGGGCCAACGTCCTGACTTTC.